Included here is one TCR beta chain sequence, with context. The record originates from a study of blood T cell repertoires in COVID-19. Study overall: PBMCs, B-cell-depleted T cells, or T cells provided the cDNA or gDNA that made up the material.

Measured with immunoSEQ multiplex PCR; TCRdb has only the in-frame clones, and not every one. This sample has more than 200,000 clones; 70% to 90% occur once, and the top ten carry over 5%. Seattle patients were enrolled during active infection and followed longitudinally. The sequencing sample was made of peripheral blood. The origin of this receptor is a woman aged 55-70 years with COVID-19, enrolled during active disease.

The CDR3 nucleotides are TGTGCCAGCAGCTTAACAGGACTAACTGGAAACACCATATATTTT. It specifies CASSLTGLTGNTIYF. V gene TRBV7-8 combines with J gene TRBJ1-3; D might be TRBD1 (5 bases). The germline V gene has CDR1 SGHVS and CDR2 FQNEAQ. The CDR3 runs to 15 residues. The V and J ends lost 2 bases and 2 bases respectively, with 10 bases between them.